The present T cell receptor (beta chain) was sequenced within a study of cytotoxic CD8 clonotypes in ibrutinib-treated CLL. At the level of the study: Patients gave response samples after a median approximately eleven months of treatment, range 6 to 36.

TCR beta libraries used around 1.8 micrograms of DNA from cryopreserved PBMCs. The assay was immunoSEQ multiplex PCR, and TCRdb's table has in-frame clones only and misses some. This table has 200,000 to 250,000 clones, just under 80% appearing once. The sequence came from a human donor with chronic lymphocytic leukemia. The material sequenced was PBMCs, taken after 12 months of ibrutinib treatment.

This CDR3 reads CASSSYYEQYF. The CDR3 DNA follows: TGTGCCAGCAGTAGCTACTACGAGCAGTACTTC. The rearrangement links TRBV28 to TRBJ2-7, with unresolved D. Germline assignment: CDR1 MDHEN and CDR2 SYDVKM. V shed 5 bases and J shed 3 bases, with 5 bases lying between them. The CDR3 runs to 11 residues.